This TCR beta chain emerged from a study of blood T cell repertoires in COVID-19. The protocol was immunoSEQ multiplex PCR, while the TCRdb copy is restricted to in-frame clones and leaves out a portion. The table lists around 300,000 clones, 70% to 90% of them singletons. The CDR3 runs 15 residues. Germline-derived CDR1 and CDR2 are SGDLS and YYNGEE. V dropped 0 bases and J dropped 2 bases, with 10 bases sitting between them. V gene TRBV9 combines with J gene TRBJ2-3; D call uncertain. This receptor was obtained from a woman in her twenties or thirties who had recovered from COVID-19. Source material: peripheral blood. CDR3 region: CASSVATSHTDTQYF. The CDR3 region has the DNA TGTGCCAGCAGCGTAGCTACCTCTCACACAGATACGCAGTATTTT.